The text below deals with one T cell receptor (beta chain). This entry comes from a study of OX40 agonist ivuxolimab in advanced cancers. V lost 3 bases, J lost 3 bases, and 14 bases stayed unmatched. The germline CDR1 and CDR2 sequences are MGHRA and YSYEKL. This CDR3 has 19 amino acids. The repertoire was sequenced with immunoSEQ multiplex PCR; TCRdb's copy has only in-frame clones and lacks some. Altogether more than 20,000 clones are present, roughly 77% being singletons, with the ten largest covering approximately 31%. This chain connects TRBV4-1 to TRBJ2-2, with 9 bases aligning to TRBD2. Sample: CD4+ or CD8+ T cells sorted from blood, taken in a trial of the OX40 agonist ivuxolimab. The receptor comes from an adult with an advanced solid tumor such as melanoma, head and neck, liver or kidney cancer. CDR3 DNA: TGCGCCAGCAGCCATCATCCCCCGGAAGGACTAGCGTACACCGGGGAGCTGTTTTTT. This codes for CASSHHPPEGLAYTGELFF.